These 11 T cell receptor beta chains originate from one sample sequenced in a study of T cell responses to AZD1222 COVID-19 vaccine. Assay: immunoSEQ multiplex PCR; the TCRdb copy retains only in-frame clones and omits some. This sample yields some 200,000 clones, of which more than 75% are seen a single time; approximately 0.97% belongs to the top ten. Sequencing was performed on peripheral blood, taken on day 0 of AZD1222 vaccination. These receptors all come from an adult in good health.

The chain is built from TRBV7-2 and TRBJ2-1; D call uncertain. Germline V gives CDR1 SGHTA, CDR2 FQGNSA. Trimming cost V 0 bases and J 7 bases, with 7 bases left between them. The CDR3 covers 13 residues. The CDR3 protein is CASSLASKNEQFF. Written as DNA, the CDR3 is TGTGCCAGCAGCTTAGCCTCAAAAAATGAGCAGTTCTTC.

This clone was detected once. The chain employs TRBV28 and TRBJ2-7; tentatively, D is TRBD1 (6 bases). Trimming cost V 7 bases and J 3 bases, with 16 bases left between them. The CDR3 length is 14 residues. Per germline, CDR1 MDHEN and CDR2 SYDVKM. CDR3 loop: CASTTQGLRYEQYF. The CDR3 coding sequence is TGTGCCAGCACCACACAGGGATTGCGCTACGAGCAGTACTTC.

V gene TRBV14 combines with J gene TRBJ2-7; D gene uncertain. The V end lost 5 bases, the J end lost 4 bases, and 15 bases lay between the germline ends. CDR3 size: 14 residues. Germline CDR1 and CDR2: SGHDN and FVKESK. CDR3 residues: CASSTLGSPYEQYF. CDR3 DNA sequence: TGTGCCAGCAGCACCTTGGGCAGCCCGTACGAGCAGTACTTC. Filled out from reference TRBV14 and TRBJ2-7, the complete variable domain reads EAGVTQFPSHSVIEKGQTVTLRCDPISGHDNLYWYRRVMGKEIKFLLHFVKESKQDESGMPNNRFLAERTGGTYSTLKVQPAELEDSGVYFCASSTLGSPYEQYFGPGTRLTVT.

This clone was seen a handful of times. The chain couples TRBV6-5 to TRBJ1-3; D is undetermined. Germline CDR1 reads MNHEY; CDR2 reads SVGAGI. Trimming took off 8 bases at V and 0 bases at J, with 8 bases between the two ends. The CDR3 sequence is 13 residues long. CDR3 protein: CASRTTSGNTIYF. CDR3 coding DNA: TGTGCCAGCCGGACCACCTCTGGAAACACCATATATTTT.

The chain has TRBV7-6 and TRBJ2-3; D unclear. This CDR3 has 12 amino acids. CDR1 SGHVS and CDR2 FNYEAQ come from the germline V gene. V gave up 5 bases and J gave up 6 bases, with 9 bases separating them. Here the CDR3 reads CASSPRWDTQYF. Written as DNA, the CDR3 is TGTGCCAGCAGCCCGCGGTGGGATACGCAGTATTTT.

The chain is built from TRBV3-1 (or the pseudogene TRBV3-2) and TRBJ2-1, with D perhaps matching TRBD2 (5 bases). Germline CDR1 reads LGHDT; CDR2 reads YNNKEL (reference sequence). V dropped 1 base and J dropped 16 bases, with 17 bases sitting between them. The CDR3 contains 13 residues. The CDR3, as DNA: TGTGCCAGCAGCCAAGGGCCCCGGACTTCGGCTTTCTTC. Translated, it gives CASSQGPRTSAFF.

The V call is TRBV19, the J call TRBJ2-2, with TRBD1 identical over 9 bases. The CDR3 covers 17 residues. With 5 bases clipped from V and 6 bases from J, the junction kept 13 bases outside the gene matches. Germline assignment: CDR1 LNHDA and CDR2 SQIVND (reference sequence). CDR3 region: CASSRKYGQGPAGELFF. CDR3 in DNA: TGTGCCAGTAGTCGCAAGTACGGACAGGGGCCCGCCGGGGAGCTGTTTTTT.

The chain links TRBV7-2 to TRBJ1-1, with a tentative D call TRBD1 (5 bases). CDR1 SGHTA and CDR2 FQGNSA come from the germline V gene. The CDR3 consists of 13 residues. V was pared by 4 bases and J by 1 base, with 7 bases between. The CDR3 loop reads CASSSGGNTEAFF. The DNA of the CDR3 is TGTGCCAGCAGCTCGGGGGGGAACACTGAAGCTTTCTTT.

The V and J genes are TRBV5-1 and TRBJ2-7; 10 bases match TRBD2. Unmatched junction bases numbered 8, after V lost 2 bases and J lost 0 bases. From germline, CDR1 is SGHRS and CDR2 YFSETQ. The CDR3 covers 17 residues. The CDR3 DNA reads as TGCGCCAGCAGCTTTGAGACTAGCGGGTTCCTCTCCTACGAGCAGTACTTC. As protein: CASSFETSGFLSYEQYF. The full variable domain, its missing parts supplied by reference TRBV5-1 and TRBJ2-7, is KAGVTQTPRYLIKTRGQQVTLSCSPISGHRSVSWYQQTPGQGLQFLFEYFSETQRNKGNFPGRFSGRQFSNSRSEMNVSTLELGDSALYLCASSFETSGFLSYEQYFGPGTRLTVT.

The rearrangement uses TRBV7-3 and TRBJ2-3, with 11 nucleotides matching TRBD2. V shed 5 bases, J shed 6 bases, and the junction held 7 bases outside the gene matches. Germline V gene sequence: CDR1 SGHTA, CDR2 FQGTGA. CDR3 length: 15 amino acids. CDR3 sequence (DNA): TGTGCCAGCAGCCGTAGCGGGAGGGCCCAGGATACGCAGTATTTT. Residues: CASSRSGRAQDTQYF.

The J gene is TRBJ2-2, the V gene TRBV25-1; no reliable D call. With 7 bases removed from V and 0 bases from J, the gap between germline ends came to 12 bases. Per the germline V gene, CDR1 is MGHDK and CDR2 is SYGVNS. This CDR3 contains 15 residues. The CDR3 bases are TGTGCCAGCACACCTAGACGAGCGAACACCGGGGAGCTGTTTTTT. Its translation is CASTPRRANTGELFF.